Sequencing of this T cell receptor beta chain was carried out in a study of blood T cell repertoires in COVID-19. Study overall: Sources were T cells, B-cell-depleted T cells, or PBMCs; the material itself was cDNA or gDNA.

Germline V lookup: CDR1 SGHVS, CDR2 FQNEAQ. Trimming took 4 bases from V and 8 from J; bases not matched to a gene: 9. This CDR3 comprises 15 residues. In the original analysis: Amplifying reference gene primers gave estimates of nucleated cell counts. The table came from immunoSEQ multiplex PCR; TCRdb's copy has only in-frame clones and leaves some out. That table furnishes V, J and clone size, whereas the DNA furnished D and trimming. The sample records about 300,000 clones, roughly 83% being singletons. Seattle's enrolled individuals joined amid active infection and were then monitored longitudinally.

The rearrangement links TRBV7-8 to TRBJ2-1, with 9 bases matching TRBD2. This sequence originates from a human donor with COVID-19, enrolled during active disease. The donor label of this sample is uncertain. The sequenced sample consisted of peripheral blood. The CDR3 nucleotides read TGTGCCAGCAGCTCTGATAGCGGGAGTTGGGATGAGCAGTTCTTC. This encodes CASSSDSGSWDEQFF.